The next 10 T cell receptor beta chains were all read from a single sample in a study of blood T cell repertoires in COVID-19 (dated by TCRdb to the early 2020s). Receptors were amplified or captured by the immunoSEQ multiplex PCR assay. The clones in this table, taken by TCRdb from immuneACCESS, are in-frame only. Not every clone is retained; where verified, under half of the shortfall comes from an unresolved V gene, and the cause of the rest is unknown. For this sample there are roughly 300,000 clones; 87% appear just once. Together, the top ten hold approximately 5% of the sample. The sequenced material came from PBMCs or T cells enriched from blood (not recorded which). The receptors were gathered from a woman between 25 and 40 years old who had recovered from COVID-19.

The CDR3 sequence is CASSKRDSSIEQFF. DNA for the CDR3: TGTGCCAGCAGCAAACGGGACAGCTCCATTGAGCAGTTCTTC. The chain uses TRBV7-2 and TRBJ2-1; TRBD1 matches at 7 bases. V was clipped by 5 bases and J by 9 bases; unmatched bases: 10. The CDR3 has 14 amino acids. Germline V gene data show CDR1 as SGHTA and CDR2 as FQGNSA.

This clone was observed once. In DNA, the CDR3 is TGCGCCAGCAGCGCAGGAGCGGGCACTGAAGCTTTCTTT. Translated, it gives CASSAGAGTEAFF. The chain employs TRBV5-1 and TRBJ1-1; D is ambiguous. V lost 4 bases, J lost 4 bases, and 11 bases lay in between. Germline CDR1 reads SGHRS; CDR2 reads YFSETQ. The CDR3 is 13 amino acids. Combining the CDR3 with reference TRBV5-1 and TRBJ1-1 gives the whole variable domain KAGVTQTPRYLIKTRGQQVTLSCSPISGHRSVSWYQQTPGQGLQFLFEYFSETQRNKGNFPGRFSGRQFSNSRSEMNVSTLELGDSALYLCASSAGAGTEAFFGQGTRLTVV.

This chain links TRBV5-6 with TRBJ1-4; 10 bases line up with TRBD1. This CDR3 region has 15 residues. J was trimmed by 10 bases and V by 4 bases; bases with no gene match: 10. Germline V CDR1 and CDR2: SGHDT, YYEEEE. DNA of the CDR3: TGTGCCAGCAGCACAGGGACAGGGGCTTCTGGAAAACTGTTTTTT. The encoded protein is CASSTGTGASGKLFF.

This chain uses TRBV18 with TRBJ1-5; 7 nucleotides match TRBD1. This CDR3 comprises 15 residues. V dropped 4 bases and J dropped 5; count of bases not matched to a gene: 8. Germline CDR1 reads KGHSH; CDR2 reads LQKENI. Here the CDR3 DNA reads TGTGCCAGCTCACGGACAGGTTGGGAAGATCAGCCCCAGCATTTT. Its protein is CASSRTGWEDQPQHF.

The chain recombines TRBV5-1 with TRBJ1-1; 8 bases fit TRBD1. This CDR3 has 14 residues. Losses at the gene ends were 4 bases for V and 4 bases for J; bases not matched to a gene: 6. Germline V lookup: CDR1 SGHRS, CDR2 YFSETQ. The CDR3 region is CASSGTGGGTEAFF. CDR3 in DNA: TGCGCCAGCAGCGGGACAGGCGGCGGCACTGAAGCTTTCTTT.

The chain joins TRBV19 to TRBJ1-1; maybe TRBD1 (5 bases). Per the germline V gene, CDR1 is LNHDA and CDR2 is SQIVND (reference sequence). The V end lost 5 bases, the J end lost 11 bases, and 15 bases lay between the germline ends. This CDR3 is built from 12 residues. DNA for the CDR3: TGTGCCAGTAGTCCAAGGACACACCCCGCTTTCTTT. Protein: CASSPRTHPAFF.

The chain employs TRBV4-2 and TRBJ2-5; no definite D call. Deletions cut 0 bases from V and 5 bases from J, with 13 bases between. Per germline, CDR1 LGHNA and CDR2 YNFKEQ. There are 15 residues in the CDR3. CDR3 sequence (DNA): TGTGCCAGCAGCCAAGATCGTCAGTCCGGGGAGACCCAGTACTTC. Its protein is CASSQDRQSGETQYF.

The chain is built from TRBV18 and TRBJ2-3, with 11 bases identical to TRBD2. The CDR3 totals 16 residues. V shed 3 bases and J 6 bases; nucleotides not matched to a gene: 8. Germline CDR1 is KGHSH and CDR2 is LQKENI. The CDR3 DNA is TGTGCCAGCTCACCCCTAGCGGGGGGCCTGAGGGATACGCAGTATTTT. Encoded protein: CASSPLAGGLRDTQYF.

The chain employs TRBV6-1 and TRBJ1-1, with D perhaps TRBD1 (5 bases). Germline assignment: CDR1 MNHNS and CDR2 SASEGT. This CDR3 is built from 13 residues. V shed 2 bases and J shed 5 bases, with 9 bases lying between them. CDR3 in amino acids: CASSERGVTEAFF. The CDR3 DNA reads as TGTGCCAGCAGTGAAAGGGGTGTAACTGAAGCTTTCTTT.

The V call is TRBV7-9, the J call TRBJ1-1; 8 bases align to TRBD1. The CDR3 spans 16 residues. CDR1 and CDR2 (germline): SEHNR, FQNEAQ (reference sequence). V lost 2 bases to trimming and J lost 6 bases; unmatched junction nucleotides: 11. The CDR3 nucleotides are TGTGCCAGCAGCTTATCTTTTTCGGGGACAGGAGCTGAAGCTTTCTTT. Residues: CASSLSFSGTGAEAFF.